These T cell receptor beta chains were read from a single sample in a study of blood T cell repertoires in COVID-19. The data were produced by immunoSEQ multiplex PCR, yet TCRdb's version contains in-frame clones alone and is incomplete. The table has about 120,000 clones, approximately 83% seen once; the top ten hold about an eighth. What was sequenced was peripheral blood. These receptors all come from a man in his sixties with acute or convalescent COVID-19. Both conserved end residues are part of each CDR3. The D gene is left open where the match is weak. Some rows have no size entry. The others give once, few or many, or a class for an expanded clone.

D	size	V	J	DNA	CDR3
-	few	TRBV28	TRBJ2-7	TGTGCCAGCAGTTTATGGGCGGCCAACTACCAGCAGTACTTC	CASSLWAANYQQYF
-	-	TRBV20-1	TRBJ2-5	TGCAGTGCTAGGGGGGGGACCCAGTACTTC	CSARGGTQYF
TRBD1	-	TRBV10-3	TRBJ1-5	TGTGCCATCAGCGAGATCCCGGGACAGGGCCCGAATCAGCCCCAGCATTTT	CAISEIPGQGPNQPQHF
-	-	TRBV5-4	TRBJ2-3	TGTGCCAGCAGCTCCCACACAGATACGCAGTATTTT	CASSSHTDTQYF
TRBD2	-	TRBV6-1	TRBJ2-3	TGTGCCAGCAGTGAAGCGGTCGGGAGGGATACGCAGTATTTT	CASSEAVGRDTQYF
TRBD1	-	TRBV6-6	TRBJ2-7	TGTGCCAGCAGCACTCGGGGACAGACCTCCTACGAGCAGTACTTC	CASSTRGQTSYEQYF
TRBD2	-	TRBV18	TRBJ2-3	TGTGCCAGCTCACCCGGACTAGCTGCAGATACGCAGTATTTT	CASSPGLAADTQYF
TRBD2	-	TRBV5-5	TRBJ2-1	TGTGCCAGCAGCTTGAGAGCGGGAGCGGGGAACAATGAGCAGTTCTTC	CASSLRAGAGNNEQFF
-	-	TRBV7-8	TRBJ1-1	TGTGCCAGCAGCTTAGAGAGGCGCGAAGCTTTCTTT	CASSLERREAFF
-	-	TRBV7-9	TRBJ2-1	TGTGCCAGCAGCTTAGTCAGGGGAGGGGGCAATGAGCAGTTCTTC	CASSLVRGGGNEQFF
TRBD2	few	TRBV19	TRBJ2-7	TGTGCCAGTAGTATCGGGGACTACGCCTCCTACGAGCAGTACTTC	CASSIGDYASYEQYF
-	-	TRBV19	TRBJ1-5	TGTGCCAGTAGTATAGGGCAGTACAATCAGCCCCAGCATTTT	CASSIGQYNQPQHF
-	-	TRBV5-1	TRBJ1-5	TGCGCCAGCATATCTCAGCCCCAGCATTTT	CASISQPQHF
-	-	TRBV6-1	TRBJ1-5	TGTGCCAGCACCCCGTCGGGGGGCAATCAGCCCCAGCATTTT	CASTPSGGNQPQHF
TRBD2	-	TRBV30	TRBJ2-1	TGTGCCTGGAGTTGGGGGAGCGGGAGTACCTACAATGAGCAGTTCTTC	CAWSWGSGSTYNEQFF
TRBD1	-	TRBV29-1	TRBJ1-2	TGCAGCGTTGAGACGGACAGGGGAAGTAACTATGGCTACACCTTC	CSVETDRGSNYGYTF
TRBD2	-	TRBV3-1/TRBV3-2	TRBJ2-1	TGTGCCAGCAGCCGGGGGACTACCGAGCAGTTCTTC	CASSRGTTEQFF
TRBD2	-	TRBV7-9	TRBJ2-2	TGTGCCAGCAGCTTCCTAGAGCGGGAGAGTACCGGGGAGCTGTTTTTT	CASSFLERESTGELFF
TRBD2	-	TRBV4-1	TRBJ2-7	TGCGCCAGCAGCCGAACGGCCGGACTAGCCACCTACGAGCAGTACTTC	CASSRTAGLATYEQYF
TRBD1	-	TRBV6-5	TRBJ2-7	TGTGCCAGCAGCCTAAGAGGGGGCAACCCCTACGAGCAGTACTTC	CASSLRGGNPYEQYF
-	few	TRBV2	TRBJ1-2	TGTGCCAGCAGTGAGGTGGCCGCAGGAAACTATGGCTACACCTTC	CASSEVAAGNYGYTF
-	-	TRBV28	TRBJ1-1	TGTGCCAGCAGATCTCCGGGGGGATTGGCTGAAGCTTTCTTT	CASRSPGGLAEAFF
TRBD1	-	TRBV3-1/TRBV3-2	TRBJ1-3	TGTGCCAGCAGCCAATCGGGACAGGGGCCTAGAAACACCATATATTTT	CASSQSGQGPRNTIYF
-	-	TRBV7-2	TRBJ1-1	TGTGCCAGCAGCTTACTAAGGGGCTGGGGCACTGAAGCTTTCTTT	CASSLLRGWGTEAFF
-	-	TRBV2	TRBJ2-1	TGTGCCAGCAGTCCCAACAGGGCCGATGAGCAGTTCTTC	CASSPNRADEQFF
TRBD1	once	TRBV28	TRBJ1-6	TGTGCCAGCTCAGGGGGCCGTGGTGATTCACCCCTCCACTTT	CASSGGRGDSPLHF
-	-	TRBV2	TRBJ2-7	TGTGCCAGCAGGAGTGGGGGGGGCCGGCACGAGCAGTACTTC	CASRSGGGRHEQYF
-	few	TRBV6-5	TRBJ2-3	TGTGCCAGCAGTACCAGGGTCGCAGATACGCAGTATTTT	CASSTRVADTQYF
TRBD1	-	TRBV4-1	TRBJ2-2	TGCGCCAGCAGCCTCCGGGACAGGGGAACCGGGGAGCTGTTTTTT	CASSLRDRGTGELFF
-	-	TRBV2	TRBJ1-1	TGTGCCAGCAGTGAATATACTGAAGCTTTCTTT	CASSEYTEAFF
TRBD1	-	TRBV7-8	TRBJ1-5	TGTGCCAGCAGCGGCGGGACAGGGGGCAATCAGCCCCAGCATTTT	CASSGGTGGNQPQHF
-	-	TRBV7-9	TRBJ2-1	TGTGCCAGCACGTCGGTCAATGAGCAGTTCTTC	CASTSVNEQFF
-	-	TRBV29-1	TRBJ1-1	TGCAGCGTTGAAAGGACAGTACGTCGCTCTGAAGCTTTCTTT	CSVERTVRRSEAFF
TRBD1	-	TRBV4-1	TRBJ2-1	TGCGCCAGCAGCCCCCTTCTGGGACAGGGGGCCGGTGAGCAGTTCTTC	CASSPLLGQGAGEQFF
TRBD1	-	TRBV5-8	TRBJ1-5	TGTGCCAGCAGCAAGGACAGGCATCAGCCCCAGCATTTT	CASSKDRHQPQHF
-	-	TRBV5-1	TRBJ1-1	TGCGCCAGCAGGAGGCCAGAGAACACTGAAGCTTTCTTT	CASRRPENTEAFF
-	-	TRBV18	TRBJ1-6	TGTGCCAGCTCACCTACTTTGGCAGGGATGAATTCACCCCTCCACTTT	CASSPTLAGMNSPLHF
-	-	TRBV2	TRBJ1-5	TGTGCCAGCACCGGACAGTCTCAGCCCCAGCATTTT	CASTGQSQPQHF
TRBD1	few	TRBV27	TRBJ2-7	TGTGCCAGCAGTCAACAGGGGGCCCACGAGCAGTACTTC	CASSQQGAHEQYF
TRBD1	once	TRBV19	TRBJ2-3	TGTGCCAGTAGTACCCCCGGGACAGGGACAGATACGCAGTATTTT	CASSTPGTGTDTQYF
TRBD2	few	TRBV19	TRBJ2-7	TGTGCCAGTAGTATGTACTGGAGCGGGACCTACGAGCAGTACTTC	CASSMYWSGTYEQYF
-	-	TRBV6-5	TRBJ1-5	TGTGCCAGCAGCCCCGACCTAGGACAGTTCCCTCATTTT	CASSPDLGQFPHF
-	-	TRBV19	TRBJ2-7	TGTGCCAGTAGTATAGATGGGCAGGTGGAATCCTACGAGCAGTACTTC	CASSIDGQVESYEQYF
-	-	TRBV2	TRBJ2-7	TGTGCCAGCAGTGCACAGGGAGAGTCCTACGAGCAGTACTTC	CASSAQGESYEQYF
-	-	TRBV28	TRBJ1-4	TGTGCCAGCAGCTACTCCAGGGCTCGAGGTGAAAAACTGTTTTTT	CASSYSRARGEKLFF
TRBD2	-	TRBV2	TRBJ2-5	TGTGCCAGCAAGGGTAGGGCTAGCGGGGGATCGGGGACCCAGTACTTC	CASKGRASGGSGTQYF
-	-	TRBV19	TRBJ1-2	TGTGCCAGTAGTTACGGCGGAAACTATGGCTACACCTTC	CASSYGGNYGYTF
TRBD1	-	TRBV7-8	TRBJ1-5	TGTGCCAGCAGCTCACAGGGGGAGCAGCCCCAGCATTTT	CASSSQGEQPQHF
-	-	TRBV27	TRBJ2-2	TGTGCCAGCAGTTTAGTAGGGAGCACCGGGGAGCTGTTTTTT	CASSLVGSTGELFF
-	-	TRBV30	TRBJ1-1	TGTGCCTGGCATGCCCAGGGGTCTTTCTTT	CAWHAQGSFF
-	-	TRBV6-4	TRBJ1-6	TGTGCCAGCAGTCGGGTTGTTGGTTCACCCCTCCACTTT	CASSRVVGSPLHF
TRBD2	few	TRBV7-3	TRBJ2-1	TGTGCCAGCAGCCAAACTAGCGGGAGTAATGAGCAGTTCTTC	CASSQTSGSNEQFF